Sequencing of this T cell receptor beta chain was carried out in a study of control samples from healthy donors and cancer patients. TCRdb's copy holds only in-frame clones and misses some; the assay was immunoSEQ multiplex PCR. The sample yields about 31,000 clones, approximately 94% seen once. CDR1 SGHDT and CDR2 YYEEEE come from the germline V gene. V gave up 4 bases and J gave up 4 bases; unmatched junction bases: 10. This CDR3 has 15 residues. This clonotype originated in a man aged 55 to 69 in good health. The sequencing input was blood. The J gene is TRBJ1-2, the V gene TRBV5-6, with 7 bases aligning to TRBD1. For the CDR3, the DNA is TGTGCCAGCAGCCCCTTCGGGACAGCGGGCTATGGCTACACCTTC. Protein: CASSPFGTAGYGYTF.